The source of this T cell receptor (beta chain) is a study of regulatory T cells in long-lasting Graves disease. The V and J ends lost 0 bases and 1 base, in that order; junction bases with no gene match: 3. The CDR3 is made up of 17 amino acids. Germline V gives CDR1 SGDLS, CDR2 YYNGEE. Study outcomes and limitations: With persistent disease, TRBV28, TRBJ1-2 and TRBJ2-5 were the favored segments.

This clonotype was detected a few times. Its target is unknown. Time point defined: newly diagnosed GD, antithyroid drugs for less than 3 months. RNA isolated from PBMCs was used to make the TCR library. Library construction for TCR beta used iRepertoire HTBI primers and Arm-PCR of CDR3 regions. MiXCR was run by TCRdb on the multiplex PCR reads, yielding one entry per CDR3 protein. The table includes about 620,000 distinct CDR3 sequences, about 16% detected once. These data were also filed under a second study, of T cells in Graves' hyperthyroidism and ophthalmopathy. That study reports: The TCR CDR3 first-round RT-PCR relied on the HTBI primer set. The majority of expanded thyroid clonotypes above 0.001 also appeared in blood. Ophthalmopathy was told apart from stable hyperthyroidism by a 13 V-J model.

This sequence was found in a woman aged 25 to 45 with Graves disease. The source material was peripheral blood mononuclear cells (PBMCs), sampled at new diagnosis, from a patient treated with antithyroid drugs. This chain uses TRBV9 with TRBJ2-7; 14 bases agree with TRBD2. CDR3 nucleotides: TGTGCCAGCAGCGTAGCCGGGACTAGCGGGGGTTCCTACGAGCAGTACTTC. It yields the protein CASSVAGTSGGSYEQYF.